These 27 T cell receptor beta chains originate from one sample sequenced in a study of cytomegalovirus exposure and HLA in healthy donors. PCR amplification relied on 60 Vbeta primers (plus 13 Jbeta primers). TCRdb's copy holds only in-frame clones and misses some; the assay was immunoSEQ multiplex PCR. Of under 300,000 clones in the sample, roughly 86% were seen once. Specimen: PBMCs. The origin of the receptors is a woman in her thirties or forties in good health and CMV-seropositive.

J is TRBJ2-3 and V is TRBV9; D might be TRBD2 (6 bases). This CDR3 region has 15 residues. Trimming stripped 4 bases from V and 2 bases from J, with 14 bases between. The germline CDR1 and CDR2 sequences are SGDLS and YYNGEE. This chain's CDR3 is CASSLSGFSTDTQYF. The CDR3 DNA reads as TGTGCCAGCAGCTTAAGCGGGTTCTCCACAGATACGCAGTATTTT. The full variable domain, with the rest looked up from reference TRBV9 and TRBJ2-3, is DSGVTQTPKHLITATGQRVTLRCSPRSGDLSVYWYQQSLDQGLQFLIQYYNGEERAKGNILERFSAQQFPDLHSELNLSSLELGDSALYFCASSLSGFSTDTQYFGPGTRLTVL.

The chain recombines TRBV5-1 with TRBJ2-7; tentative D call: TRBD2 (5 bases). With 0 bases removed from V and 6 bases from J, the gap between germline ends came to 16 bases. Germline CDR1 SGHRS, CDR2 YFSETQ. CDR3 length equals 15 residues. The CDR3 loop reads CASSLGSGISLEQYF. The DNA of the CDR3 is TGCGCCAGCAGCTTGGGGAGCGGAATCTCCCTCGAGCAGTACTTC. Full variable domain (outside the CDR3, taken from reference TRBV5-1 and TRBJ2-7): KAGVTQTPRYLIKTRGQQVTLSCSPISGHRSVSWYQQTPGQGLQFLFEYFSETQRNKGNFPGRFSGRQFSNSRSEMNVSTLELGDSALYLCASSLGSGISLEQYFGPGTRLTVT.

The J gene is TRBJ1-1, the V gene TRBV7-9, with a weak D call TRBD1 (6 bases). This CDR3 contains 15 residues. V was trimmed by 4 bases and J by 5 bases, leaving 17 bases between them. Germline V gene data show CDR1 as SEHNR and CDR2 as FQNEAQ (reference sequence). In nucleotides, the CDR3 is TGTGCCAGCAGCTCTACGACAGGAAGAAGTACTGAAGCTTTCTTT. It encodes CASSSTTGRSTEAFF.

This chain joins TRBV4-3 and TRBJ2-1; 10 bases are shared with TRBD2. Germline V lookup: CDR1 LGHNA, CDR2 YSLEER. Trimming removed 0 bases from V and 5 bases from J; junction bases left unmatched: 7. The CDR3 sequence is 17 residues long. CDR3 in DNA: TGCGCCAGCAGCCAAGAAACTGGGCTAGCGGGAGACAATGAGCAGTTCTTC. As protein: CASSQETGLAGDNEQFF.

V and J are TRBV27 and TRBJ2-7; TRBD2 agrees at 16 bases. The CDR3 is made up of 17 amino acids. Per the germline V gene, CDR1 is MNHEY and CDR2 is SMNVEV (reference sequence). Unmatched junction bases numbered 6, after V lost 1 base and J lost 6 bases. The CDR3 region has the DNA TGTGCCAGCAGTTTATTCCTTGGGACTAGCGGGAGGGGCGAGCAGTACTTC. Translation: CASSLFLGTSGRGEQYF.

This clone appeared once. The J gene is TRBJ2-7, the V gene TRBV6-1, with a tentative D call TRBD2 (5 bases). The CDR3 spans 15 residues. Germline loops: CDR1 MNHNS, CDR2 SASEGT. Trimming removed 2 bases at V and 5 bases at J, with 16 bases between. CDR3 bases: TGTGCCAGCAGTGAAACTGACGGCGGGCGGCACGAGCAGTACTTC. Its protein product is CASSETDGGRHEQYF.

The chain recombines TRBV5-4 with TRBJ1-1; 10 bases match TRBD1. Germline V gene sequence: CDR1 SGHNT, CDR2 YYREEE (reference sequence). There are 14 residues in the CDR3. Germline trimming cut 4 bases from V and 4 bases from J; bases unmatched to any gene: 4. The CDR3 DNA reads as TGTGCCAGCAGCGCGGACAGGGGGGGCACTGAAGCTTTCTTT. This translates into CASSADRGGTEAFF.

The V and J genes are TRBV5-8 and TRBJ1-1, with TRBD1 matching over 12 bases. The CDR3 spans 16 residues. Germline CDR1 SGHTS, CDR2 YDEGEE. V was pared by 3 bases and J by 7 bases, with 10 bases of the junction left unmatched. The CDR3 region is CASSSGQGASYGEAFF. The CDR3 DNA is TGTGCCAGCAGCTCGGGACAGGGGGCTTCCTACGGTGAAGCTTTCTTT. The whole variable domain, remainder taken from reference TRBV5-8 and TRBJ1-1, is EAGVTQSPTHLIKTRGQQATLRCSPISGHTSVYWYQQALGLGLQFLLWYDEGEERNRGNFPPRFSGRQFPNYSSELNVNALELEDSALYLCASSSGQGASYGEAFFGQGTRLTVV.

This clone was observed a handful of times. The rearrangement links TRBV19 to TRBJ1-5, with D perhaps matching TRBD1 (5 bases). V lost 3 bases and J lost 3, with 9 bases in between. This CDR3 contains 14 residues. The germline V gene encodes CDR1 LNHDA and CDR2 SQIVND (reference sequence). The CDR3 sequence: CASSMGQDNQPQHF. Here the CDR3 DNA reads TGTGCCAGTAGTATGGGGCAGGACAATCAGCCCCAGCATTTT.

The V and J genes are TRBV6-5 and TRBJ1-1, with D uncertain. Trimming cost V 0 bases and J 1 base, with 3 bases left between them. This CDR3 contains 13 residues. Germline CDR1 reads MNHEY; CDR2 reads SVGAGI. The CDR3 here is CASSYSKNTEAFF. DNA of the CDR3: TGTGCCAGCAGTTACTCTAAGAACACTGAAGCTTTCTTT.

The CDR3 here is CASSQTTGTQETQYF. The CDR3, as DNA: TGTGCCAGCAGCCAAACGACAGGGACCCAAGAGACCCAGTACTTC. The chain is built from TRBV11-2 and TRBJ2-5; 7 nucleotides match TRBD1. The V gene end was trimmed by 5 bases and the J gene end by 1 base; junction bases not matched to a gene: 7. This CDR3 is built from 15 residues. CDR1 and CDR2 from the germline V gene are SGHAT and FQNNGV.

CDR3 in amino acids: CAWSVQGARRETQYF. In DNA, the CDR3 is TGTGCCTGGAGTGTGCAGGGGGCCAGAAGGGAGACCCAGTACTTC. The V gene is TRBV30, the J gene TRBJ2-5; TRBD1 matches at 8 bases. CDR1 and CDR2 from the germline V gene are GTSNPN and SVGIG (reference sequence). The CDR3 contains 15 residues. The junction had 8 bases not matched to a gene; V was cut back by 0 bases and J by 5 bases.

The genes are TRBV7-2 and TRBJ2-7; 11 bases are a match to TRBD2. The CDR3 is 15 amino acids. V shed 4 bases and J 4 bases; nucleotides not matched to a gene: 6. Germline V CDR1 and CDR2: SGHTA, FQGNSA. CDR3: CASSSLAGGPYEQYF. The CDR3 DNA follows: TGTGCCAGCAGCTCCTTAGCGGGAGGGCCGTACGAGCAGTACTTC. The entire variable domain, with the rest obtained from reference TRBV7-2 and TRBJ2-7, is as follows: GAGVSQSPSNKVTEKGKDVELRCDPISGHTALYWYRQSLGQGLEFLIYFQGNSAPDKSGLPSDRFSAERTGGSVSTLTIQRTQQEDSAVYLCASSSLAGGPYEQYFGPGTRLTVT.

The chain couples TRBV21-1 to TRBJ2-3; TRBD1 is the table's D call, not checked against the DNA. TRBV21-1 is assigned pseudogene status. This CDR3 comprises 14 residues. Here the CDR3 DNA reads TGTGCCAGCAGCAAAGGGGGGCAGACAGATACGCAGTATTTT. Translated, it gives CASSKGGQTDTQYF.

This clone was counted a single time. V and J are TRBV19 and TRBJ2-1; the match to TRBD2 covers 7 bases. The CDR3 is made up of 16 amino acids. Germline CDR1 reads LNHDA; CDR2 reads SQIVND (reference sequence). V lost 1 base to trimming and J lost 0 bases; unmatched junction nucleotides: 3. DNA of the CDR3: TGTGCCAGTAGTATAGGGGGGGGGAGCTCCTACAATGAGCAGTTCTTC. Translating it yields CASSIGGGSSYNEQFF.

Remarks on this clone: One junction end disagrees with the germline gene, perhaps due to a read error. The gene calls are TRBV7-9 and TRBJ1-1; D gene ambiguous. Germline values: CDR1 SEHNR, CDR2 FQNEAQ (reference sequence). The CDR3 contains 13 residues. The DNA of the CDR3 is TGTTCCAGCAGCCAATTCGACTCCGCTGAAGCTTTCTTT. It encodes CSSSQFDSAEAFF.

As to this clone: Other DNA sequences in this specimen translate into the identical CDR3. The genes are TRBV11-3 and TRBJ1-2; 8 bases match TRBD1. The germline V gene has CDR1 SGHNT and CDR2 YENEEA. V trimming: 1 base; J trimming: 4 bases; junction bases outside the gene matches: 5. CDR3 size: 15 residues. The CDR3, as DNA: TGTGCCAGCAGCTTAGGAGGACAGGGAGGCTATGGCTACACCTTC. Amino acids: CASSLGGQGGYGYTF.

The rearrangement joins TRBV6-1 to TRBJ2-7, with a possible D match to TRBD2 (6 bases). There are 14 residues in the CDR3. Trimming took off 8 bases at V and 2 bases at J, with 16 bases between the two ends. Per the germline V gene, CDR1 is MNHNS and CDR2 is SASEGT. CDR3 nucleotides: TGTGCCAGCTTCAGTGGCGGGACCACCTACGAGCAGTACTTC. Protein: CASFSGGTTYEQYF.

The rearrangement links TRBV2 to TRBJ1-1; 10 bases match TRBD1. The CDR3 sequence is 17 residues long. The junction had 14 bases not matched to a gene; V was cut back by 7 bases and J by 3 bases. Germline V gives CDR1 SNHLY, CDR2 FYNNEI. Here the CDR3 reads CASITGQGEMKYTEAFF. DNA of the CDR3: TGTGCCAGCATTACCGGACAGGGGGAAATGAAGTACACTGAAGCTTTCTTT. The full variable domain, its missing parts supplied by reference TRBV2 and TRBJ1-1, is EPEVTQTPSHQVTQMGQEVILRCVPISNHLYFYWYRQILGQKVEFLVSFYNNEISEKSEIFDDQFSVERPDGSNFTLKIRSTKLEDSAMYFCASITGQGEMKYTEAFFGQGTRLTVV.

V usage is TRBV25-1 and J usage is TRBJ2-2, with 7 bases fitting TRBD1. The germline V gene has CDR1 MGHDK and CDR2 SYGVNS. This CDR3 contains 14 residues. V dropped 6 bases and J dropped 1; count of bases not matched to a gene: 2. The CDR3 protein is CASRGDRNTGELFF. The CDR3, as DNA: TGTGCCAGCAGGGGGGACAGGAACACCGGGGAGCTGTTTTTT.

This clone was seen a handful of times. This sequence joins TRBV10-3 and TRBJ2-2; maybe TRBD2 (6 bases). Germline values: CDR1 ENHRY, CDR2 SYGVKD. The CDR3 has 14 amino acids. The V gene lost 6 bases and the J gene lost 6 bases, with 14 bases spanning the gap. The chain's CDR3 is CAIRGTPMAGELFF. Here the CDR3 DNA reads TGTGCCATCAGAGGGACTCCAATGGCCGGGGAGCTGTTTTTT.

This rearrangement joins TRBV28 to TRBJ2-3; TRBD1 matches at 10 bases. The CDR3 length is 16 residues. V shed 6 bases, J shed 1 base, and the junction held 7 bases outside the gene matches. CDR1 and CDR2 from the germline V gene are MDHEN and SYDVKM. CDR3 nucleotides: TGTGCCAGCAGCACCGGGACAGGGGCTCGCACAGATACGCAGTATTTT. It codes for CASSTGTGARTDTQYF.

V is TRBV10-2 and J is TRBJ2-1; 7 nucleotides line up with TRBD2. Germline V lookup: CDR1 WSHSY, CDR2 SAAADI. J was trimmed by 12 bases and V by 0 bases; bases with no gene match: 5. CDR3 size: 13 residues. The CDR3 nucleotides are TGCGCCAGCAGTGAGTCGGAGACTAGCCGGCAGTTCTTC. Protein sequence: CASSESETSRQFF.

As DNA, the CDR3 is TGTGCCAGCAGCCCCCAGGGTTCTTCTGGAAACACCATATATTTT. This gives the protein CASSPQGSSGNTIYF. The chain uses TRBV11-2 and TRBJ1-3; possible D gene TRBD1, 5 bases. Germline loops: CDR1 SGHAT, CDR2 FQNNGV. CDR3 length: 15 residues. The germline V and J ends were trimmed by 5 bases and 1 base, with 12 bases remaining between them.

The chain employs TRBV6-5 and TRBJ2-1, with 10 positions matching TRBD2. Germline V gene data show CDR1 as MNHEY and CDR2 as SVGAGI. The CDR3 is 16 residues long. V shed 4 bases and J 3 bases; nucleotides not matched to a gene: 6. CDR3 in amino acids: CASSFRASGSYNEQFF. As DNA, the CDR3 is TGTGCCAGCAGTTTCAGGGCTAGCGGGAGCTACAATGAGCAGTTCTTC.

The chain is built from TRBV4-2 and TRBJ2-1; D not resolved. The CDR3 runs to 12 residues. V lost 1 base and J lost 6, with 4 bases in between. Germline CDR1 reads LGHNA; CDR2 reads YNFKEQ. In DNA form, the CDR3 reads TGTGCCAGCAGCCAAGCCCTCAATGAGCAGTTCTTC. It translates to CASSQALNEQFF.

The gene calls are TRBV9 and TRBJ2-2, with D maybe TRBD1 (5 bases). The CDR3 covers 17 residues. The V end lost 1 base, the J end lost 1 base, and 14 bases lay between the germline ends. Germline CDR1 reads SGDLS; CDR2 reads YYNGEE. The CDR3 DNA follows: TGTGCCAGCAGCGTAAACCCAGTCGGACAGAACACCGGGGAGCTGTTTTTT. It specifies CASSVNPVGQNTGELFF.